The 9 T cell receptor beta chains listed next were all sequenced from one sample in a study of early T cells in non-severe SARS-CoV-2 infection. TCRdb redid the calling of the 5' RACE reads with MiXCR, one entry per CDR3 protein. The table records about 60,000 distinct CDR3 sequences, around 12% of them present only once. Sequencing used whole blood. These TCRs come from an adult who was a healthcare worker with PCR-confirmed SARS-CoV-2 infection or an uninfected control (not recorded which).

At least ten counts were recorded for this clonotype. This chain uses TRBV5-1 with TRBJ2-4; D may be TRBD2 (5 bases). There are 14 residues in the CDR3. The germline V gene encodes CDR1 SGHRS and CDR2 YFSETQ. Trimming cost V 4 bases and J 8 bases, with 16 bases left between them. CDR3 protein: CASSPTSREDIQYF. The CDR3 bases are TGCGCCAGCAGCCCTACTAGTCGTGAAGACATTCAGTACTTC.

The chain joins TRBV27 to TRBJ1-5; D is possibly TRBD1 (5 bases). Trimming cost V 8 bases and J 1 base, with 15 bases left between them. There are 15 residues in the CDR3. Germline V gives CDR1 MNHEY, CDR2 SMNVEV (reference sequence). The CDR3 DNA is TGTGCCAGCGGAACAGGCGGAAGAAGCAATCAGCCCCAGCATTTT. Amino acids: CASGTGGRSNQPQHF.

This clonotype came up many times. The gene calls are TRBV20-1 and TRBJ2-1, with 10 nucleotides matching TRBD2. Per the germline V gene, CDR1 is DFQATT and CDR2 is SNEGSKA (reference sequence). The CDR3 is 15 amino acids. Losses at the gene ends were 2 bases for V and 6 bases for J; bases not matched to a gene: 7. CDR3 nucleotide sequence: TGCAGTGCTAGAACTAGCGGGATTTGGTCCAATGAGCAGTTCTTC. It is translated as CSARTSGIWSNEQFF.

This clonotype came up a few times. This chain links TRBV5-1 with TRBJ2-1, with 11 bases fitting TRBD2. The germline CDR1 and CDR2 sequences are SGHRS and YFSETQ. CDR3 length: 15 amino acids. The V segment lost 0 bases and the J segment 8 bases; nucleotides outside the gene matches: 4. The CDR3 region has the DNA TGCGCCAGCAGCTTGGTACTAGCGGGAGAATATGAGCAGTTCTTC. Translating gives CASSLVLAGEYEQFF. Filled out from reference TRBV5-1 and TRBJ2-1, the complete variable domain reads KAGVTQTPRYLIKTRGQQVTLSCSPISGHRSVSWYQQTPGQGLQFLFEYFSETQRNKGNFPGRFSGRQFSNSRSEMNVSTLELGDSALYLCASSLVLAGEYEQFFGPGTRLTVL.

The chain recombines TRBV7-9 with TRBJ2-3, with D perhaps matching TRBD1 (5 bases). Germline V CDR1 and CDR2: SEHNR, FQNEAQ (reference sequence). V shed 1 base and J shed 2 bases, with 13 bases lying between them. The CDR3 spans 16 residues. The CDR3, as DNA: TGTGCCAGCAGCTTAGGGCGGACACAATTCACAGATACGCAGTATTTT. Encoded protein: CASSLGRTQFTDTQYF.

The chain combines TRBV2 with TRBJ2-7, with 8 bases fitting TRBD1. Germline V gene lookup returns CDR1 SNHLY and CDR2 FYNNEI. This CDR3 has 15 residues. The J segment lost 3 bases and the V segment lost 6 bases, leaving 10 bases of the junction unmatched. CDR3 amino acids: CASSPGGGPFYEQYF. As DNA, the CDR3 is TGTGCCAGCAGCCCAGGGGGCGGGCCCTTCTACGAGCAGTACTTC.

In this sample, this clonotype turned up many times. The chain recombines TRBV29-1 with TRBJ2-1, with 7 bases identical to TRBD1. The CDR3 extends over 12 amino acids. The germline V gene encodes CDR1 SQVTM and CDR2 ANQGSEA. The J segment lost 7 bases and the V segment lost 3 bases, leaving 3 bases of the junction unmatched. The CDR3 sequence: CSVETGMNEQFF. DNA of the CDR3: TGCAGCGTTGAGACAGGGATGAATGAGCAGTTCTTC.

Concerning this clonotype: This may stem from a read error, because a much larger clone lies one nucleotide away. The V and J genes are TRBV9 and TRBJ1-4; tentatively, D is TRBD1 (5 bases). V was clipped by 0 bases and J by 8 bases, with 14 bases between them. CDR3 size: 15 residues. CDR1 and CDR2 from the germline V gene are SGDLS and YYNGEE. CDR3 region: CASSVGGRPSEKLFF. CDR3 nucleotides: TGTGCCAGCAGCGTAGGGGGCAGGCCGTCCGAAAAACTGTTTTTT.

V is TRBV7-2 and J is TRBJ2-7; 11 bases fit TRBD2. Losses at the gene ends were 5 bases for V and 4 bases for J; bases not matched to a gene: 7. Germline assignment: CDR1 SGHTA and CDR2 FQGNSA. This CDR3 has 15 residues. The CDR3 region has the DNA TGTGCCAGCAGCCCTACTAGCGGGGGAGTATACGAGCAGTACTTC. Protein sequence: CASSPTSGGVYEQYF.